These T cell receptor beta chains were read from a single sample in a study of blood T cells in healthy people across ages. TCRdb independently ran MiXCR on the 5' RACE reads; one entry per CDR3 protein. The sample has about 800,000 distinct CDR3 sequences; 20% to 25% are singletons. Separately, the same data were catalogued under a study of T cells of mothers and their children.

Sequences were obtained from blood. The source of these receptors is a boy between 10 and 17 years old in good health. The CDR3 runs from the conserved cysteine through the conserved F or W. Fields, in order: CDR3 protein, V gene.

CASSQGGLAGEGGEQFF,TRBV4-3
CSVELMDSGYEQYF,TRBV29-1
CASSSPMGNTIYF,TRBV7-2
CSVDWGGGYTF,TRBV29-1
CASSFPGGIEREETQYF,TRBV7-2
CASSLLAGTHTEAFF,TRBV5-6
CASSYEGFGANVLTF,TRBV6-5
CASSPSGLAWDTQYF,TRBV19
CSVQRGLDEKLFF,TRBV29-1
CASSSQTGQGKLFF,TRBV7-2
CASRGLAASYEQYF,TRBV12-3/TRBV12-4
CASSSRRTGGNEQYF,TRBV7-2
CASRYRTGVKSGANVLTF,TRBV6-5
CSAALAGSSYEQYF,TRBV20-1
CASTKMGNEQFF,TRBV7-9
CASSEGSGTNGFEAFF,TRBV2
CASSLEAGFNQPQHF,TRBV5-1
CSVLRGGEKLFF,TRBV29-1
CASSLDWGSNYGYTF,TRBV5-5
CASSPGGGGDTIYF,TRBV4-3
CAINTSGNERFF,TRBV10-3
CASSFWLEPQHF,TRBV28
CASSETGPYNEQFF,TRBV7-9
CSARTRTEAFF,TRBV20-1
CATSERTANEQFF,TRBV24-1
CSARKSGEETQYF,TRBV20-1
CASSLGQASGRETQYF,TRBV5-4
CASRLATGLGEKLFF,TRBV27
CASSGDNLGLAMGDEQFF,TRBV14